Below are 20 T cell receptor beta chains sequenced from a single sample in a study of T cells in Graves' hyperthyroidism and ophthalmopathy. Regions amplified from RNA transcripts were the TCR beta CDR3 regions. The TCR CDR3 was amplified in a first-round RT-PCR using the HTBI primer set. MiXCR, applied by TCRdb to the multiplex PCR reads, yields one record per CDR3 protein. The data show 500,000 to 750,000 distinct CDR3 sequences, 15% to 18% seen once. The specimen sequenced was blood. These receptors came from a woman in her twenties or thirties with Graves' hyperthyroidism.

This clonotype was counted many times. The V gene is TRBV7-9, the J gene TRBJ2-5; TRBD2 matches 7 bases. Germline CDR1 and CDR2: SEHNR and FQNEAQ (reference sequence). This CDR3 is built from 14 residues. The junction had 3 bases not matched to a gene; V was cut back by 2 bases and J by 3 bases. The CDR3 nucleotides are TGTGCCAGCAGCTTATATGCGGGGGAAGAGACCCAGTACTTC. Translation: CASSLYAGEETQYF.

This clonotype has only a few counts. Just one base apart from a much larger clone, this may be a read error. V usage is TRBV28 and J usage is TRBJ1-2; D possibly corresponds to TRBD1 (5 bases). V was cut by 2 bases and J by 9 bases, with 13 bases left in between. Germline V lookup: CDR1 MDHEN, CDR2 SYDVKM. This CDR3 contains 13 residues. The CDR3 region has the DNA TGTGCCAGCAGTTTACACGGGGGTTGGAGCTACACCTTC. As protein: CASSLHGGWSYTF.

The CDR3 loop reads CASSQNLYSYEQYF. The CDR3 nucleotides read TGTGCCAGCAGCCAAAATCTGTACTCCTACGAGCAGTACTTC. The chain employs TRBV3-1 and TRBJ2-7; no firm D call. CDR1 and CDR2 from the germline V gene are LGHDT and YNNKEL (reference sequence). V was trimmed by 2 bases and J by 0 bases, leaving 8 bases between them. The CDR3 length is 14 residues.

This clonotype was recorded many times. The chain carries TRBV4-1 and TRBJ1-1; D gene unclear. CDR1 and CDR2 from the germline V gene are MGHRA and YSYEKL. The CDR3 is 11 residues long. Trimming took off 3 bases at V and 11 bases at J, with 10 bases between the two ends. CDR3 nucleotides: TGCGCCAGCAGCCACCCCGGTTCTGCTTTCTTT. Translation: CASSHPGSAFF.

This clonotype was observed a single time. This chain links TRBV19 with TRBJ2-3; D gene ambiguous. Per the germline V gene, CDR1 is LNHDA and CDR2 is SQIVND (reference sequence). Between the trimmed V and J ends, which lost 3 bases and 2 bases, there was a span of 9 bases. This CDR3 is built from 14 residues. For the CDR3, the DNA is TGTGCCAGTAGTATTTCTGGGAACACAGATACGCAGTATTTT. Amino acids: CASSISGNTDTQYF.

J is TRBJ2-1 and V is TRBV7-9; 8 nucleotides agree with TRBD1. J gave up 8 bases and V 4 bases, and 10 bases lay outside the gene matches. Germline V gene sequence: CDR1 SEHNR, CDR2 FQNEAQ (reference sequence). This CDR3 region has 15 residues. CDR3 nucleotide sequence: TGTGCCAGCAGCTCCAGACAGGGGTTTCAGGATGAGCAGTTCTTC. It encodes CASSSRQGFQDEQFF.

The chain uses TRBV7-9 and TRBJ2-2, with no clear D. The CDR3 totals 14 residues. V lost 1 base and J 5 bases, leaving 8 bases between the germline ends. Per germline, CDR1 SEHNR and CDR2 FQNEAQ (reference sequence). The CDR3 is CASSLVVVTGELFF. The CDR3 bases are TGTGCCAGCAGCTTAGTAGTCGTGACCGGGGAGCTGTTTTTT. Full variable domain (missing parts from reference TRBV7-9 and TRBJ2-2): DTGVSQNPRHKITKRGQNVTFRCDPISEHNRLYWYRQTLGQGPEFLTYFQNEAQLEKSRLLSDRFSAERPKGSFSTLEIQRTEQGDSAMYLCASSLVVVTGELFFGEGSRLTVL.

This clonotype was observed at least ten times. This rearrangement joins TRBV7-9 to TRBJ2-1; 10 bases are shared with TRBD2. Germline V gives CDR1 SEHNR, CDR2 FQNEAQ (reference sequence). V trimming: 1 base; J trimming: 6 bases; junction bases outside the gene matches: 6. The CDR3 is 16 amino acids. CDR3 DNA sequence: TGTGCCAGCAGCTTAGTAGCGGGAGGACCTTCCAATGAGCAGTTCTTC. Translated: CASSLVAGGPSNEQFF. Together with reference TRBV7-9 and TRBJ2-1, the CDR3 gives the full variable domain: DTGVSQNPRHKITKRGQNVTFRCDPISEHNRLYWYRQTLGQGPEFLTYFQNEAQLEKSRLLSDRFSAERPKGSFSTLEIQRTEQGDSAMYLCASSLVAGGPSNEQFFGPGTRLTVL.

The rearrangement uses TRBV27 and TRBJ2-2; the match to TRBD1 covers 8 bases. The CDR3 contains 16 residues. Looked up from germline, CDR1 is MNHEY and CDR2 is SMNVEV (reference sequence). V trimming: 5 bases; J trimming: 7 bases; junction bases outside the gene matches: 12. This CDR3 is CASSTPGQALHGELFF. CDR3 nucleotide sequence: TGTGCCAGCAGTACACCGGGACAGGCTTTACACGGGGAGCTGTTTTTT.

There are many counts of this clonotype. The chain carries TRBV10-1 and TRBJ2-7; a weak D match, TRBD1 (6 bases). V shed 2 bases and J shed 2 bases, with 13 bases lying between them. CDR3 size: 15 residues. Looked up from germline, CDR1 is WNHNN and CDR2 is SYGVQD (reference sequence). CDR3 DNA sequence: TGCGCCAGCAGTGAGGGTCCAGGGGCCCCCTACGAGCAGTACTTC. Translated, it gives CASSEGPGAPYEQYF.

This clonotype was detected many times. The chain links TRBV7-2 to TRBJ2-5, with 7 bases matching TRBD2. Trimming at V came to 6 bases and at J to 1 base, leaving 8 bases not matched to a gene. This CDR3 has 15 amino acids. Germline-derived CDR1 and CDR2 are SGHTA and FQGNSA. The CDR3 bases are TGTGCCAGCAGGAGGGGCGGGAGTGTCCAAGAGACCCAGTACTTC. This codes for CASRRGGSVQETQYF.

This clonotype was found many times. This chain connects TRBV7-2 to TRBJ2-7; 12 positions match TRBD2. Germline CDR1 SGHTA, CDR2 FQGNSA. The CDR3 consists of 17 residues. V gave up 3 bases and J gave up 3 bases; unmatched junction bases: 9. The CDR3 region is CASSFTAGLAGDYEQYF. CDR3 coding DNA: TGTGCCAGCAGCTTCACTGCGGGACTAGCGGGTGACTACGAGCAGTACTTC.

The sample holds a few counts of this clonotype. In DNA, the CDR3 is TGCAGTGCTAGTCCCCTGAAGTCGGTTCAGCCCCAGCATTTT. This gives the protein CSASPLKSVQPQHF. The V gene is TRBV20-1, the J gene TRBJ1-5; no clear D. The germline CDR1 and CDR2 sequences are DFQATT and SNEGSKA (reference sequence). Deletions cut 3 bases from V and 6 bases from J, with 15 bases between. The CDR3 covers 14 residues.

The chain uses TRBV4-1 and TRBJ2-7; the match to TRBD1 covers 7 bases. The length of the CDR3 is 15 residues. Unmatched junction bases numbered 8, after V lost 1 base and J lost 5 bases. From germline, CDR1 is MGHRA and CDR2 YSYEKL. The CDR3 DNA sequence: TGCGCCAGCAGCCAAGCTAACAGACAGGGCGACGAGCAGTACTTC. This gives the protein CASSQANRQGDEQYF.

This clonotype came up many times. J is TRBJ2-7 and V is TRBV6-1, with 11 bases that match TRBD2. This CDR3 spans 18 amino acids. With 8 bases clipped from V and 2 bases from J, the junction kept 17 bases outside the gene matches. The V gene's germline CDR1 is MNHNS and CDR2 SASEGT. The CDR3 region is CASAIRRLAGPFPYEQYF. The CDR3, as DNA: TGTGCCAGCGCCATAAGGCGACTAGCGGGACCTTTCCCCTACGAGCAGTACTTC.

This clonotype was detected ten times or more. CDR3 in DNA: TGTGCCAGCAAGACTAGCGGGAACCTCTACGAGCAGTACTTC. It is translated as CASKTSGNLYEQYF. The V gene is TRBV12-3 or TRBV12-4, the J gene TRBJ2-7, with 11 nucleotides matching TRBD2. V lost 7 bases and J lost 3; bases outside the gene matches: 5. This CDR3 spans 14 amino acids.

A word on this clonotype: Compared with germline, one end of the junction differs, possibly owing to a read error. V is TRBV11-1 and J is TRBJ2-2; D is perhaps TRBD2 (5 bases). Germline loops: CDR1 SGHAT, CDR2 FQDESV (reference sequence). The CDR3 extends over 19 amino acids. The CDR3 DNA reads TGCGCCAGCAGCTCACACCCCCGCCGACAACCATTCGGGGTCGGGGAGCTGTTTTTT. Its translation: CASSSHPRRQPFGVGELFF.

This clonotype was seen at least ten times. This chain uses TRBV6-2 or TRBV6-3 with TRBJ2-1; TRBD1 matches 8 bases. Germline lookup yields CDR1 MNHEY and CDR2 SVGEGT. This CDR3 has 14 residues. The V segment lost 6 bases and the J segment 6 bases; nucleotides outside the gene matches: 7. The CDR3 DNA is TGTGCCAGCAGACGACAGGGGACGGCCAATGAGCAGTTCTTC. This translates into CASRRQGTANEQFF.

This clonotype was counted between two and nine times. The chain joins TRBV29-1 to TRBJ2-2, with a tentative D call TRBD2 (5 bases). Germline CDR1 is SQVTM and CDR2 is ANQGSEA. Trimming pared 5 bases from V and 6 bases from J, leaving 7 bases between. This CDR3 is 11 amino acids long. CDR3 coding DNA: TGCAGCGTTACGGAGGCCGGGGAGCTGTTTTTT. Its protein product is CSVTEAGELFF.

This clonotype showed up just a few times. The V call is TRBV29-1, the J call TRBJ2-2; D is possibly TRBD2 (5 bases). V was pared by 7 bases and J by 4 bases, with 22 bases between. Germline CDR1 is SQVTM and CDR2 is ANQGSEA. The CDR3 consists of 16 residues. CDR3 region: CSATSMAGAITGELFF. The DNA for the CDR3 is TGCAGCGCCACCAGCATGGCGGGCGCGATCACCGGGGAGCTGTTTTTT.